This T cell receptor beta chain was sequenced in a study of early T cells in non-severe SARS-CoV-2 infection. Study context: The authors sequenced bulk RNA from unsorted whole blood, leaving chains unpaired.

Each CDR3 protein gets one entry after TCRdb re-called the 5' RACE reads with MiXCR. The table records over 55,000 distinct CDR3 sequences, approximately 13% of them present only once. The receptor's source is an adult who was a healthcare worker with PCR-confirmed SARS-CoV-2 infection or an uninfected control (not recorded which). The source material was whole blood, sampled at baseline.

CDR3 in DNA: TGCAGTGCTCCCCGGGGGGGCCGGGACGAGCAGTACTTC. This translates into CSAPRGGRDEQYF. The gene calls are TRBV20-1 and TRBJ2-7, with 8 positions matching TRBD2. The CDR3 spans 13 residues. The ends lost 5 bases at V and 5 bases at J; junction bases unmatched: 8. Germline lookup yields CDR1 DFQATT and CDR2 SNEGSKA (reference sequence).